This T cell receptor beta chain comes out of a study of HIV-infected patients and healthy controls. Germline CDR1 MNHEY, CDR2 SMNVEV (reference sequence). The CDR3 length is 15 residues. The V gene end was trimmed by 1 base and the J gene end by 2 bases; junction bases not matched to a gene: 4. TCRdb reprocessed the 5' RACE reads via MiXCR and lists one record per CDR3 protein. The data show about 67,000 distinct CDR3 sequences, with approximately 16% seen just once and 5.5% to 7% held by the top ten. Sequencing was done on a sample of CD4+ T cells from blood. This clonotype was obtained from a human donor in good health. The rearrangement uses TRBV27 and TRBJ2-7; 8 positions agree with TRBD1. For the CDR3, the DNA is TGTGCCAGCAGTTTATACCAGGGGGCCACCTACGAGCAGTACTTC. It is translated as CASSLYQGATYEQYF.